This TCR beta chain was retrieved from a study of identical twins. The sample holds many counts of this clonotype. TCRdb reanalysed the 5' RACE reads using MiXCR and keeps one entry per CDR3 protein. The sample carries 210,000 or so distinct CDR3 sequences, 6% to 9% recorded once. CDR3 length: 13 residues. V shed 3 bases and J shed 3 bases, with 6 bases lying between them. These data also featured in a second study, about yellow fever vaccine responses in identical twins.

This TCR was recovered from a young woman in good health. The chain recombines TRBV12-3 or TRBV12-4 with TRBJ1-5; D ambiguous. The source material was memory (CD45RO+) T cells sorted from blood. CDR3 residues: CASSLTHNQPQHF. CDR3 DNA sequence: TGTGCCAGCAGTTTGACCCACAATCAGCCCCAGCATTTT.